These 15 T cell receptor beta chains share one sample of origin, sequenced in a study of T-cell memory formation after mild COVID-19. MiXCR was run by TCRdb on the 5' RACE reads, yielding one entry per CDR3 protein. This sample has about 290,000 distinct CDR3 sequences, with around a sixth found just once. Sequencing was carried out using PBMCs or a T cell subset sorted from them (not recorded which). The receptors stem from a man aged 18 to 30 who had mild COVID-19 (a few samples of this study predate the infection). Cell type and time point are not known.

This clonotype was counted at least ten times. CDR3 in amino acids: CASSKDRLGEQFF. The CDR3 DNA sequence: TGTGCCAGCAGCAAGGACAGGTTAGGGGAGCAGTTCTTC. The chain uses TRBV7-2 and TRBJ2-1, with 7 bases fitting TRBD1. Germline-derived CDR1 and CDR2 are SGHTA and FQGNSA. Germline trimming cut 5 bases from V and 10 bases from J; bases unmatched to any gene: 8. There are 13 residues in the CDR3.

The chain joins TRBV2 to TRBJ2-1; no clear D gene. Trimming took off 8 bases at V and 5 bases at J, with 13 bases between the two ends. The CDR3 is 13 residues long. Germline CDR1 is SNHLY and CDR2 is FYNNEI. The CDR3 DNA reads as TGTGCCAGCGAGTCGCAGCAGAACAATGAGCAGTTCTTC. It translates to CASESQQNNEQFF.

In this sample, this clonotype turned up a few times. The V and J genes are TRBV9 and TRBJ2-7; no clear D gene. The CDR3 totals 15 residues. The V end was cut by 3 bases, the J end by 0 bases, with 13 bases between. The germline gives CDR1 SGDLS, CDR2 YYNGEE. CDR3 residues: CASSARGDISYEQYF. In DNA form, the CDR3 reads TGTGCCAGCAGCGCTCGAGGCGACATCTCCTACGAGCAGTACTTC. Full variable domain (missing parts from reference TRBV9 and TRBJ2-7): DSGVTQTPKHLITATGQRVTLRCSPRSGDLSVYWYQQSLDQGLQFLIQYYNGEERAKGNILERFSAQQFPDLHSELNLSSLELGDSALYFCASSARGDISYEQYFGPGTRLTVT.

In its sample, this clonotype was seen a few times. This chain joins TRBV7-2 and TRBJ2-7, with D unclear. Deletions cut 1 base from V and 3 bases from J, with 7 bases between. Germline V CDR1 and CDR2: SGHTA, FQGNSA. The CDR3 is 13 amino acids. CDR3 region: CASSLEAGYEQYV. For the CDR3, the DNA is TGTGCCAGCAGCTTAGAGGCAGGCTACGAGCAGTACGTC.

There are a few counts of this clonotype. V is TRBV5-1 and J is TRBJ2-3; D might be TRBD2 (5 bases). The CDR3 consists of 16 residues. The germline V gene encodes CDR1 SGHRS and CDR2 YFSETQ. Trimming stripped 4 bases from V and 4 bases from J, with 19 bases between. CDR3 in amino acids: CASSTRPSIVSDTQYF. The CDR3 DNA reads TGCGCCAGCAGCACCCGACCTAGCATTGTATCAGATACGCAGTATTTT.

The rearrangement uses TRBV12-3 or TRBV12-4 and TRBJ2-1; 9 positions agree with TRBD1. The CDR3 loop spans 15 amino acids. Trimming removed 6 bases from V and 3 bases from J; junction bases left unmatched: 6. In nucleotides, the CDR3 is TGTGCCAGCAGGGGTACAGGGGGCGGCTACAATGAGCAGTTCTTC. Translation: CASRGTGGGYNEQFF.

The chain links TRBV7-2 to TRBJ1-4; 8 bases line up with TRBD1. The germline CDR1 and CDR2 sequences are SGHTA and FQGNSA. The CDR3 covers 15 residues. The V and J ends lost 1 base and 7 bases, in that order; junction bases with no gene match: 5. The CDR3 sequence: CASSLGTGLSEKLFF. DNA of the CDR3: TGTGCCAGCAGCTTAGGGACAGGGCTCAGTGAAAAACTGTTTTTT.

Only a few counts were recorded for this clonotype. The chain joins TRBV24-1 to TRBJ2-6; perhaps D is TRBD1 or TRBD2 (5 bases each). CDR3 length equals 18 residues. Germline V gene data show CDR1 as KGHDR and CDR2 as SFDVKD. V dropped 6 bases and J dropped 0 bases, with 17 bases sitting between them. CDR3 sequence (DNA): TGTGCCACCAGTCCAACCCCGGGGACCCTCTCTGGGGCCAACGTCCTGACTTTC. It specifies CATSPTPGTLSGANVLTF.

This clonotype has a handful of counts. The rearrangement links TRBV5-1 to TRBJ2-1; 9 bases line up with TRBD2. Germline values: CDR1 SGHRS, CDR2 YFSETQ. The CDR3 is made up of 15 amino acids. The J segment lost 7 bases and the V segment lost 0 bases, leaving 5 bases of the junction unmatched. CDR3 DNA sequence: TGCGCCAGCAGCTTGGTTGCGGGGGGGGAGAATGAGCAGTTCTTC. Protein: CASSLVAGGENEQFF.

This clonotype was detected a few times. This chain links TRBV6-6 with TRBJ2-1, with D perhaps being TRBD1 or TRBD2 (5 bases each). The CDR3 consists of 18 residues. The V and J ends lost 0 bases and 0 bases respectively, with 15 bases between them. Germline CDR1 and CDR2: MNHNY and SVGAGI (reference sequence). The CDR3 here is CASSYSIASGPSYNEQFF. Here the CDR3 DNA reads TGTGCCAGCAGTTACTCGATTGCGTCGGGGCCCTCCTACAATGAGCAGTTCTTC.

This clonotype has only a few counts. The chain links TRBV2 to TRBJ2-1, with 14 bases aligning to TRBD2. The CDR3 spans 15 residues. The germline V gene has CDR1 SNHLY and CDR2 FYNNEI. J gave up 7 bases and V 8 bases, and 7 bases lay outside the gene matches. The CDR3 nucleotides read TGTGCCAGCCGATTCGGGACTAGCGGGGGTAATGAGCAGTTCTTC. This encodes CASRFGTSGGNEQFF.

This clonotype was detected only a few times. The genes are TRBV10-3 and TRBJ1-2, with a possible D match to TRBD1 (5 bases). CDR1 and CDR2 (germline): ENHRY, SYGVKD. Trimming took 2 bases from V and 8 from J, leaving 12 bases between them. CDR3 length: 13 residues. CDR3 sequence reads: CAISENEGVGYTF. For the CDR3, the DNA is TGTGCCATCAGTGAGAACGAAGGGGTGGGCTACACCTTC.

This clonotype was picked up many times. V gene TRBV24-1 combines with J gene TRBJ2-3; 9 bases match TRBD1. V shed 7 bases and J 2 bases; nucleotides not matched to a gene: 12. In germline, CDR1 is KGHDR, CDR2 SFDVKD. CDR3 length equals 17 residues. CDR3 coding DNA: TGTGCCACCAGCCCTTCCGGGACAGGGACTTCCACAGATACGCAGTATTTT. Protein product: CATSPSGTGTSTDTQYF.

This clonotype appeared a few times. The CDR3 sequence: CASSSPGSLGGYTF. In DNA, the CDR3 is TGTGCCAGCAGCTCGCCGGGGAGCCTGGGTGGCTACACCTTC. The J gene is TRBJ1-2, the V gene TRBV7-3, with no clear D. The CDR3 runs 14 residues. Germline V lookup: CDR1 SGHTA, CDR2 FQGTGA. The V and J ends lost 4 bases and 7 bases respectively, with 16 bases between them.

The chain is built from TRBV19 and TRBJ2-1; 8 nucleotides line up with TRBD2. The trim removed 8 bases at V and 5 bases at J, leaving 11 bases unmatched. The CDR3 length is 15 residues. The germline V gene encodes CDR1 LNHDA and CDR2 SQIVND (reference sequence). In DNA, the CDR3 is TGTGCCAGTGGGTCCCTAGCGGGCTGGAACAATGAGCAGTTCTTC. Its protein product is CASGSLAGWNNEQFF.